This entry is about one TCR beta chain. The data are from a study of cytomegalovirus exposure and HLA in healthy donors. The primer mix had 60 Vbeta and 13 Jbeta primers. Sequenced by immunoSEQ multiplex PCR; TCRdb stores in-frame clones only, minus some. The sample lists 90,000 to 100,000 clones, approximately 78% occurring once. CDR3 size: 17 residues. CDR1 and CDR2 (germline): MDHEN, SYDVKM. V lost 5 bases, J lost 5 bases, and 12 bases stayed unmatched. Sample: PBMCs. This clonotype originated in a woman aged 60-70 years in good health and CMV-seronegative. The chain carries TRBV28 and TRBJ1-2; 12 positions match TRBD1. The CDR3, as DNA: TGTGCCAGCAGTAAGAAAATCCCGGGACAGGGGGCTTATGGCTACACCTTC. Translation gives CASSKKIPGQGAYGYTF.